The entry below gives a single TCR beta chain sequence along with its context. What it binds is not known. The primer mix had 60 V beta and 13 J beta primers. Profiled with immunoSEQ multiplex PCR; TCRdb holds only in-frame clones, not every one. Found here are some 46,000 clones, 89% of them singletons; the top ten hold 5% to 6%. CDR3 length: 16 amino acids. With 0 bases clipped from V and 3 bases from J, the junction kept 7 bases outside the gene matches. CDR1 is MNHEY, CDR2 SVGAGI, per germline. This specimen belongs to a study of glioma-infiltrating T cells after dendritic cell vaccination. General observations from the study: Only a small number of patients had complete blood and tumor samples. Higher pretreatment TIL content predicted longer progression-free time and survival.

Time point in this sample: after dendritic cell vaccination, including at tumor progression/relapse. Only patients with spare fresh-frozen tumor and over two years of follow-up were included. The sequencing here drew on blood, taken after dendritic cell vaccination. The receptor comes from a human donor with glioblastoma. The rearrangement links TRBV6-5 to TRBJ2-7; 8 bases agree with TRBD2. The CDR3 sequence: CASSYSSGTRIYEQYF. CDR3 sequence (DNA): TGTGCCAGCAGTTACTCATCCGGGACTAGGATCTACGAGCAGTACTTC.